What follows are 2 T cell receptor beta chains derived from one specimen sequenced in a study of OX40 agonist ivuxolimab in advanced cancers. Data came from immunoSEQ multiplex PCR; TCRdb stores just in-frame clones and leaves some out. This sample carries about 32,000 clones, over 75% of them seen once, and the ten largest clones take approximately 50%. The starting material was CD4+ or CD8+ T cells sorted from blood, obtained in a trial of the OX40 agonist ivuxolimab. Every receptor here comes from an adult with an advanced solid tumor such as melanoma, head and neck, liver or kidney cancer.

This chain uses TRBV7-9 with TRBJ2-1; 8 nucleotides line up with TRBD1. J gave up 4 bases and V 1 base, and 6 bases lay outside the gene matches. The germline CDR1 and CDR2 sequences are SEHNR and FQNEAQ (reference sequence). CDR3 length equals 16 residues. The CDR3 coding sequence is TGTGCCAGCAGCTTAGTCGGGACAGGTTCATACAATGAGCAGTTCTTC. This codes for CASSLVGTGSYNEQFF. Based on the CDR3 plus reference TRBV7-9 and TRBJ2-1, the full variable domain is DTGVSQNPRHKITKRGQNVTFRCDPISEHNRLYWYRQTLGQGPEFLTYFQNEAQLEKSRLLSDRFSAERPKGSFSTLEIQRTEQGDSAMYLCASSLVGTGSYNEQFFGPGTRLTVL.

The chain is built from TRBV25-1 and TRBJ2-7; the match to TRBD1 covers 8 bases. Per germline, CDR1 MGHDK and CDR2 SYGVNS. V gave up 0 bases and J gave up 4 bases; unmatched junction bases: 5. CDR3 length: 15 residues. Here the CDR3 reads CASSEYNTGGYEQYF. In DNA, the CDR3 is TGTGCCAGCAGTGAATATAATACAGGGGGTTACGAGCAGTACTTC.